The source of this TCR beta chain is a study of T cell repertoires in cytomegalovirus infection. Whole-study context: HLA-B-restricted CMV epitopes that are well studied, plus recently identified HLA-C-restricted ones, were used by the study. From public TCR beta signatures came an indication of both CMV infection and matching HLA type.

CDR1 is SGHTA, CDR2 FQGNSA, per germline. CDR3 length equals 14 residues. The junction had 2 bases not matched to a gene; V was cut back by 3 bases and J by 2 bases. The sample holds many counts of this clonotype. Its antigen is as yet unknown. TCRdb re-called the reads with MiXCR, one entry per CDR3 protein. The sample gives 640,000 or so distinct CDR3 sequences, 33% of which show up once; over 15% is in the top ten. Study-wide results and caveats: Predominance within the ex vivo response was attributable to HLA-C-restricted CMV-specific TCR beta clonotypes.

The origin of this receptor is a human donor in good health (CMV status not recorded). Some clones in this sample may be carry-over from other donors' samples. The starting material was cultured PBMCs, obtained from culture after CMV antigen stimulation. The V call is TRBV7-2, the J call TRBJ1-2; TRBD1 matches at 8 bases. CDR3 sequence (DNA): TGTGCCAGCAGCTTTGGACAGGGAAACTATGGCTACACCTTC. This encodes CASSFGQGNYGYTF.